This TCR beta chain was recorded in a study of technical replicates of blood from several donors. This table comes from immunoSEQ multiplex PCR, and its TCRdb copy is limited to in-frame clones, with some not included. The repertoire consists of around 50,000 clones, with approximately 95% occurring once and the leading ten covering roughly 0.36%. This CDR3 is built from 14 residues. Trimming left V 6 bases short and J 5 bases short, with 16 bases between. Germline V gene data show CDR1 as SNHLY and CDR2 as FYNNEI. Sequences were obtained from T cells isolated from PBMCs. This sequence joins TRBV2 and TRBJ2-5; D not resolved. The receptor was isolated from a human donor in good health. In DNA, the CDR3 is TGTGCCAGCAGGGAAATTGGAGCTTCTGAGACCCAGTACTTC. Encoded protein: CASREIGASETQYF.